The rows below give T cell receptor beta chains drawn from one sample of a study of T cell changes during pregnancy in multiple sclerosis. Measured with immunoSEQ multiplex PCR; TCRdb has only the in-frame clones, and not every one. The sample has 100,000 to 150,000 clones, over 85% seen once. The input for sequencing was peripheral blood, taken before pregnancy. These receptors all come from a female donor with multiple sclerosis, enrolled in a pregnancy study. CDR3s include the opening cysteine and the closing phenylalanine or tryptophan. The D gene is left open where the match is weak. Clone size is stated in some rows and not others, as once, few, many or a class when expanded.

j_call v_call clone_size d_call cdr3_nt cdr3_aa
TRBJ2-5 TRBV2 NA TRBD2 TGTGCCAGCAGAGGACTAGCGGGGGGAGAGACCCAGTACTTC CASRGLAGGETQYF
TRBJ2-1 TRBV5-1 few TRBD2 TGCGCCAGCAGCTTGATGCGGGGGACTAGGGGTGAGCAGTTCTTC CASSLMRGTRGEQFF
TRBJ1-1 TRBV6-5 NA TRBD1 TGTGCCAGCAGTTCCCTACAGGGGGGTCACACTGAAGCTTTCTTT CASSSLQGGHTEAFF
TRBJ2-7 TRBV6-1 NA NA TGTGCCAGCAGTGAAGTCCCTAGCGTCTACGAGCAGTACTTC CASSEVPSVYEQYF
TRBJ1-6 TRBV28 NA NA TGTGCCAGCAGTCTAGGGGGCTCCTATAATTCACCCCTCCACTTT CASSLGGSYNSPLHF
TRBJ2-2 TRBV19 NA NA TGTGCCAGTAGTATACAGGGAAGGGTAGGAGGGGAGCTGTTTTTT CASSIQGRVGGELFF
TRBJ1-2 TRBV20-1 NA NA TGCAGTGCCAAGGGAGATGGCTACACCTTC CSAKGDGYTF
TRBJ2-4 TRBV2 NA TRBD1 TGTGCCAGCAGTGATTCCGGGACAGGGCATAGCGTTCAGTACTTC CASSDSGTGHSVQYF
TRBJ1-1 TRBV2 NA NA TGTGCCAGCTTCGGGGGAGGCACTGAAGCTTTCTTT CASFGGGTEAFF
TRBJ2-5 TRBV27 NA TRBD1 TGTGCCAGCAGTCCGCGGACAGGTCGGTGGGGGACCCAGTACTTC CASSPRTGRWGTQYF
TRBJ1-5 TRBV6-1 NA NA TGTGCCAGCAGTGGAGAGGGGGTCGGCAATCAGCCCCAGCATTTT CASSGEGVGNQPQHF
TRBJ2-2 TRBV10-2 NA TRBD1 TGCGCCAGCAGGGTAGACAGGGGGCACACCGGGGAGCTGTTTTTT CASRVDRGHTGELFF
TRBJ2-2 TRBV27 NA TRBD2 TGTGCCAGCAGCCAACTAGCGGGATTAAGCTCGGGAACCGGGGAGCTGTTTTTT CASSQLAGLSSGTGELFF
TRBJ1-6 TRBV4-1 NA TRBD1 TGCGCCAGCAGCCGGGACAGCTCCAATTCACCCCTCCACTTT CASSRDSSNSPLHF
TRBJ1-2 TRBV28 NA NA TGTGCCAGCAGTGAACAGGGATACTATGGCTACACCTTC CASSEQGYYGYTF
TRBJ1-2 TRBV27 NA TRBD1 TGTGCCAGCAGTTCTCGGGACAGGGGCTATGGCTACACCTTC CASSSRDRGYGYTF
TRBJ2-7 TRBV10-3 NA NA TGTGCCATCAGTGTTGGAGCAGTTTCCTACGAGCAGTACTTC CAISVGAVSYEQYF
TRBJ2-7 TRBV6-6 NA TRBD2 TGTGCCAGCAGTTACGGGGGGGGTGTGGAGGGTGAGCAGTACTTC CASSYGGGVEGEQYF
TRBJ2-1 TRBV12-5 NA TRBD1 TGTGCTAGTGGCCAGACAGGGGGCTCATACAATGAGCAGTTCTTC CASGQTGGSYNEQFF
TRBJ1-4 TRBV4-1 NA NA TGCGCCAGCAGCCAAGATTCCGGTCTAGATGAAAAACTGTTTTTT CASSQDSGLDEKLFF
TRBJ1-3 TRBV15 NA NA TGTGCCACCAGGCCGGGGGGGTCCTCTGGAAACACCATATATTTT CATRPGGSSGNTIYF
TRBJ2-3 TRBV6-1 once NA TGTGCCAGCAGGGGGCCAGCCACAGATACGCAGTATTTT CASRGPATDTQYF
TRBJ1-2 TRBV29-1 NA NA TGCAGCGTTGCCGAAGGACTAGGGAGCTATGGCTACACCTTC CSVAEGLGSYGYTF
TRBJ1-2 TRBV19 NA NA TGTGCCAGTAGTATCATCGAGCCTGAGGCGGGTGGCTACACCTTC CASSIIEPEAGGYTF
TRBJ1-2 TRBV6-1 once NA TGTGCCAGCATCGGTTCCAGGATCTATGGCTACACCTTC CASIGSRIYGYTF
TRBJ2-2 TRBV30 NA TRBD2 TGTGCCCTAAGGCGAGCGGGAGAGGTCACCGGGGAGCTGTTTTTT CALRRAGEVTGELFF
TRBJ2-7 TRBV6-1 few TRBD2 TGTGCCAGCAGTACTAGCGGGGGGTCCTACGAGCAGTACTTC CASSTSGGSYEQYF
TRBJ2-2 TRBV6-1 once NA TGTGCCAGCAGTGAACGGGGGTCGGGCGGGGAGCTGTTTTTT CASSERGSGGELFF
TRBJ1-2 TRBV6-5 NA NA TGTGCCAGCAAAATGGACAGAAACTATGGCTACACCTTC CASKMDRNYGYTF
TRBJ1-3 TRBV5-4 NA TRBD1 TGTGCCAGCAGCCCCCGGACAGGGGAAAACACCATATATTTT CASSPRTGENTIYF
TRBJ1-2 TRBV7-9 NA NA TGTGCCAGCAGCGCTCAGGGGCCGGGCTACACCTTC CASSAQGPGYTF
TRBJ2-7 TRBV20-1 NA NA TGCAGTGCTAGCCTGGCGGACGAGCAGTACTTC CSASLADEQYF
TRBJ2-2 TRBV2 NA NA TGTGCCAGCCATCAGGGGGGCCAGGGCGGGGAGCTGTTTTTT CASHQGGQGGELFF
TRBJ2-4 TRBV7-2 NA TRBD2 TGTGCCAGCAGCCTCAGCGGGGGGACCTTAAACATTCAGTACTTC CASSLSGGTLNIQYF
TRBJ2-5 TRBV6-1 NA NA TGTGCCAGCAGCTTCGGACGAGGGGGAGAGACCCAGTACTTC CASSFGRGGETQYF
TRBJ2-5 TRBV11-2 NA NA TGTGCCAGCAGCTTGTTGGGACTTGAAGGGGCCCAGTACTTC CASSLLGLEGAQYF
TRBJ2-3 TRBV10-3 NA NA TGTGCCATCAGTGAAGGTAGCATCTCAGATACGCAGTATTTT CAISEGSISDTQYF
TRBJ1-3 TRBV5-3 NA NA TGTGCCAGAAGCTTTGATCTACACAGAACCTCTGGAAACACCATATATTTT CARSFDLHRTSGNTIYF
TRBJ2-2 TRBV25-1 NA TRBD1 TGTGCCAGCAGTGACCCGACAGGGTCGAACACCGGGGAGCTGTTTTTT CASSDPTGSNTGELFF
TRBJ1-4 TRBV28 NA NA TGTGCCAGCACCCCCGGGGGGCCGCTTAATGAAAAACTGTTTTTT CASTPGGPLNEKLFF
TRBJ2-3 TRBV4-1 NA NA TGCGCCAGCAGCCAAGATCGGTCCGCCGGGGATACGCAGTATTTT CASSQDRSAGDTQYF
TRBJ1-1 TRBV6-5 NA TRBD1 TGTGCCAGCAGTTATGCCGGGACAGGGAACACTGAAGCTTTCTTT CASSYAGTGNTEAFF
TRBJ1-2 TRBV19 NA TRBD1 TGTGCCAGTAGTCCTTCGACAGGGATCTATGGCTACACCTTC CASSPSTGIYGYTF
TRBJ1-6 TRBV2 NA NA TGTGCCAGCAGAATTGGACTGGCGATGAATTCACCCCTCCACTTT CASRIGLAMNSPLHF
TRBJ2-2 TRBV6-4 once NA TGTGCCAGCAGCCAGGAGGAGAACACCGGGGAGCTGTTTTTT CASSQEENTGELFF
TRBJ2-2 TRBV18 NA TRBD2 TGTGCCAGCTCACCGGTGGTGACTAGCGGGAGCGCTAACACCGGGGAGCTGTTTTTT CASSPVVTSGSANTGELFF
TRBJ1-2 TRBV7-3 NA TRBD1 TGTGCCAGCAGCGGATCAGACAGGGCCCCCTATGGCTACACCTTC CASSGSDRAPYGYTF
TRBJ1-4 TRBV28 once TRBD1 TGTGCCAGCAGTCCCCGACAGGGGGTGGTCGAAAAACTGTTTTTT CASSPRQGVVEKLFF
TRBJ2-3 TRBV6-5 NA NA TGTGCCAGCACCCGGACTGGCACAGATACGCAGTATTTT CASTRTGTDTQYF
TRBJ2-5 TRBV7-9 NA NA TGTGCCAGCAGTCACCCGCCCCAAGCCCAAGAGACCCAGTACTTC CASSHPPQAQETQYF
TRBJ2-1 TRBV19 NA TRBD1 TGTGCCAGTAGGGCACCGGGACAGGACTACAATGAGCAGTTCTTC CASRAPGQDYNEQFF
TRBJ2-7 TRBV18 NA TRBD1 TGTGCCAGCTCACCGGACAGGCAGATATACGAGCAGTACTTC CASSPDRQIYEQYF
TRBJ2-7 TRBV7-9 NA TRBD2 TGTGCCAGCAGCGAAAGACTAGCGGGGGGGCGTGAGCAGTACTTC CASSERLAGGREQYF
TRBJ2-7 TRBV6-5 NA TRBD2 TGTGCCAGCAGTTCACCGGGACTAGCGGTTTACGAGCAGTACTTC CASSSPGLAVYEQYF